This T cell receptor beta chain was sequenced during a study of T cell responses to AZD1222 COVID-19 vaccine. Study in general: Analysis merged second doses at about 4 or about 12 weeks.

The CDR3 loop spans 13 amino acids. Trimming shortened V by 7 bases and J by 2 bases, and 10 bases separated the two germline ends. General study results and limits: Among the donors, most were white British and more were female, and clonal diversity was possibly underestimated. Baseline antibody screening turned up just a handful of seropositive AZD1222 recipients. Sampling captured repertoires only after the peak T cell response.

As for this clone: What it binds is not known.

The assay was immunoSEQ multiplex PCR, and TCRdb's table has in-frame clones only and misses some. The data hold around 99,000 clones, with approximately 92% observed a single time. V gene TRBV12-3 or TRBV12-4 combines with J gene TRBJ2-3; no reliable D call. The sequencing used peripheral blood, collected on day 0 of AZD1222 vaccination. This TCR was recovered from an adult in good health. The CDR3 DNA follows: TGTGCCAGCATGGTTGGGCTCACAGATACGCAGTATTTT. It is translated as CASMVGLTDTQYF.